A single sample is the source of the 29 T cell receptor beta chains below, sequenced in a study of blood T cell repertoires in COVID-19. Only in-frame clones appear in the TCRdb table, and some are missing; sequencing was by immunoSEQ multiplex PCR. This sample carries approximately 110,000 clones, around 83% of them seen once, and the ten largest clones take roughly 7.9%. The sample consisted of peripheral blood. These receptor sequences come from a man between 65 and 85 years old with acute or convalescent COVID-19.

The chain joins TRBV2 to TRBJ1-5, with D unclear. Germline loops: CDR1 SNHLY, CDR2 FYNNEI. This CDR3 has 13 amino acids. V was pared by 5 bases and J by 0 bases, with 5 bases between. DNA of the CDR3: TGTGCCAGCAGTACAGTTAGCAATCAGCCCCAGCATTTT. Translating it yields CASSTVSNQPQHF.

This clone appeared a single time. The chain combines TRBV24-1 with TRBJ2-1, with TRBD2 identical over 8 bases. With 2 bases clipped from V and 8 bases from J, the junction kept 7 bases outside the gene matches. Germline lookup yields CDR1 KGHDR and CDR2 SFDVKD. There are 15 residues in the CDR3. CDR3 region: CATSDSGRAKDEQFF. CDR3 nucleotide sequence: TGTGCCACCAGTGATTCCGGGAGGGCCAAGGATGAGCAGTTCTTC.

The J gene is TRBJ2-2, the V gene TRBV2, with TRBD2 matching over 12 bases. There are 14 residues in the CDR3. CDR1 and CDR2 (germline): SNHLY, FYNNEI. Unmatched junction bases numbered 4, after V lost 8 bases and J lost 6 bases. The CDR3 nucleotides read TGTGCCAGCGGTCTAGCGGGAGGGTCCGGGGAGCTGTTTTTT. The encoded protein is CASGLAGGSGELFF.

This chain connects TRBV3-1 (or the pseudogene TRBV3-2) to TRBJ2-3; 7 nucleotides line up with TRBD1. Trimming removed 3 bases from V and 3 bases from J; junction bases left unmatched: 3. CDR1 is LGHDT and CDR2 is YNNKEL in the germline V gene (reference sequence). This CDR3 contains 14 residues. The CDR3 reads CASSHDRATDTQYF. DNA for the CDR3: TGTGCCAGCAGCCATGACAGGGCGACAGATACGCAGTATTTT.

This clone was seen a few times. The chain carries TRBV7-6 and TRBJ1-6, with TRBD1 matching 8 bases. Germline assignment: CDR1 SGHVS and CDR2 FNYEAQ. V dropped 1 base and J dropped 9; count of bases not matched to a gene: 5. This CDR3 is 15 amino acids long. CDR3 amino acids: CASSLGQGSGSPLHF. Here the CDR3 DNA reads TGTGCCAGCAGCTTAGGACAGGGGTCGGGTTCACCCCTCCACTTT.

V gene TRBV27 combines with J gene TRBJ1-4; D is unclear. There are 15 residues in the CDR3. The V and J ends lost 2 bases and 8 bases respectively, with 15 bases between them. Germline loops: CDR1 MNHEY, CDR2 SMNVEV (reference sequence). The DNA for the CDR3 is TGTGCCAGCAGTTTAAGCGGAGCAGCAAGAGAAAAACTGTTTTTT. Encoded protein: CASSLSGAAREKLFF. The variable domain in full, with the rest retrieved from reference TRBV27 and TRBJ1-4, is EAQVTQNPRYLITVTGKKLTVTCSQNMNHEYMSWYRQDPGLGLRQIYYSMNVEVTDKGDVPEGYKVSRKEKRNFPLILESPSPNQTSLYFCASSLSGAAREKLFFGSGTQLSVL.

CDR3 region: CASSEQTTKQYF. The CDR3, as DNA: TGTGCCAGCAGTGAACAGACGACTAAGCAGTATTTT. The rearrangement joins TRBV6-1 to TRBJ2-3; tentative D call: TRBD2 (5 bases). The germline V gene encodes CDR1 MNHNS and CDR2 SASEGT. The CDR3 covers 12 residues. With 2 bases removed from V and 11 bases from J, the gap between germline ends came to 11 bases.

V gene TRBV5-4 combines with J gene TRBJ2-7, with 7 nucleotides matching TRBD2. The CDR3 runs 15 residues. Germline-derived CDR1 and CDR2 are SGHNT and YYREEE (reference sequence). The ends lost 2 bases at V and 2 bases at J; junction bases unmatched: 7. CDR3 bases: TGTGCCAGCAGCTTAAGCTCGGGGGGAACCTACGAGCAGTACTTC. It encodes CASSLSSGGTYEQYF.

The rearrangement links TRBV3-1 (or the pseudogene TRBV3-2) to TRBJ2-3; TRBD2 aligns across 15 bases. The V gene's germline CDR1 is LGHDT and CDR2 YNNKEL (reference sequence). This CDR3 comprises 15 residues. The J segment lost 6 bases and the V segment lost 8 bases, leaving 6 bases of the junction unmatched. The CDR3 region has the DNA TGTGCCAGCGGACTAGCGGGGGGGGCCGTCGATACGCAGTATTTT. The encoded protein is CASGLAGGAVDTQYF.

This clone was recorded a few times. V and J are TRBV30 and TRBJ1-5; D is possibly TRBD1 (6 bases). V was clipped by 4 bases and J by 2 bases, with 12 bases between them. This CDR3 has 14 residues. Germline CDR1 reads GTSNPN; CDR2 reads SVGIG (reference sequence). The CDR3 DNA sequence: TGTGCCTGGACGGGGTCAGGGGGCAATCAGCCCCAGCATTTT. Its translation: CAWTGSGGNQPQHF.

This chain's CDR3 is CATGQQSAANEKLFF. The CDR3 DNA sequence: TGTGCCACCGGACAACAGTCAGCAGCTAATGAAAAACTGTTTTTT. This rearrangement joins TRBV6-5 to TRBJ1-4, with D possibly being TRBD1 (5 bases). Per the germline V gene, CDR1 is MNHEY and CDR2 is SVGAGI. Between the trimmed V and J ends, which lost 10 bases and 3 bases, there was a span of 18 bases. This CDR3 has 15 amino acids.

The J gene is TRBJ2-7, the V gene TRBV10-3, with TRBD1 matching over 11 bases. The germline V gene has CDR1 ENHRY and CDR2 SYGVKD. The J segment lost 6 bases and the V segment lost 0 bases, leaving 7 bases of the junction unmatched. CDR3 length: 16 residues. As DNA, the CDR3 is TGTGCCATCAGTGAGTCGGGGACAGGGGGGCCCGGCGAGCAGTACTTC. It translates to CAISESGTGGPGEQYF.

V and J are TRBV2 and TRBJ2-7; D not resolved. The CDR3 length is 15 residues. Trimming removed 10 bases at V and 2 bases at J, with 21 bases between. CDR1 is SNHLY and CDR2 is FYNNEI in the germline V gene. CDR3 in amino acids: CATFDLADVTYEQYF. CDR3 nucleotides: TGTGCCACCTTTGATCTGGCAGATGTGACCTACGAGCAGTACTTC.

A few counts support this clone. The CDR3 bases are TGTGCCAGCAGTTACCAGGGGACAGGGGATGAAAAACTGTTTTTT. Translated, it gives CASSYQGTGDEKLFF. V gene TRBV6-2 or TRBV6-3 combines with J gene TRBJ1-4, with TRBD1 matching over 10 bases. This CDR3 contains 15 residues. J gave up 6 bases and V 2 bases, and 3 bases lay outside the gene matches. Germline V lookup: CDR1 MNHEY, CDR2 SVGEGT.

CDR3 coding DNA: TGTGCCAGCTCACCAACCCTTACGGCGGGGGCGTTCCTGAATGAGCAGTTCTTC. This codes for CASSPTLTAGAFLNEQFF. This sequence joins TRBV18 and TRBJ2-1, with D possibly TRBD2 on 7 matching bases. Between the trimmed V and J ends, which lost 2 bases and 7 bases, there was a span of 24 bases. This CDR3 is 18 amino acids long. Germline lookup yields CDR1 KGHSH and CDR2 LQKENI.

Only a few counts were recorded for this clone. The V and J genes are TRBV6-5 and TRBJ1-4; perhaps TRBD1 as D (5 bases). This CDR3 is built from 13 residues. Germline values: CDR1 MNHEY, CDR2 SVGAGI. With 7 bases removed from V and 7 bases from J, the gap between germline ends came to 13 bases. CDR3 nucleotide sequence: TGTGCCAGCACGCGACAGATCGGTGAAAAACTGTTTTTT. Amino acid sequence: CASTRQIGEKLFF.

V gene TRBV5-1 combines with J gene TRBJ2-2; tentatively, D is TRBD2 (5 bases). Trimming shortened V by 4 bases and J by 1 base, and 8 bases separated the two germline ends. Germline CDR1 and CDR2: SGHRS and YFSETQ. The CDR3 runs to 14 residues. As DNA, the CDR3 is TGCGCCAGCAGCGAGGGCGTGAACACCGGGGAGCTGTTTTTT. Protein sequence: CASSEGVNTGELFF.

The J gene is TRBJ1-5, the V gene TRBV6-5, with no clear D. The V end lost 5 bases, the J end lost 0 bases, and 8 bases lay between the germline ends. Germline lookup yields CDR1 MNHEY and CDR2 SVGAGI. This CDR3 contains 14 residues. Here the CDR3 DNA reads TGTGCCAGCAGTCTGGCGGTTAGCAATCAGCCCCAGCATTTT. Translated: CASSLAVSNQPQHF.

The V call is TRBV29-1, the J call TRBJ2-3; 8 bases are a match to TRBD2. The V gene end was trimmed by 1 base and the J gene end by 2 bases; junction bases not matched to a gene: 8. CDR1 SQVTM and CDR2 ANQGSEA come from the germline V gene. This CDR3 is 16 amino acids long. CDR3 loop: CSVEVSTSGATDTQYF. The CDR3 coding sequence is TGCAGCGTTGAAGTGAGTACTAGCGGAGCCACAGATACGCAGTATTTT.

The gene calls are TRBV7-2 and TRBJ1-5; D gene uncertain. The germline V and J ends were trimmed by 5 bases and 3 bases, with 5 bases remaining between them. The CDR3 is 12 residues long. Looked up from germline, CDR1 is SGHTA and CDR2 is FQGNSA. CDR3 in DNA: TGTGCCAGCAGCCCTTACAATCAGCCCCAGCATTTT. Amino acid sequence: CASSPYNQPQHF.

The chain has TRBV21-1 and TRBJ2-7; TRBD2 is the table's D call, not checked against the DNA. TRBV21-1 is classified as a pseudogene. The CDR3 consists of 14 residues. As DNA, the CDR3 is TGTGCCAGCAGGAGTACGGTCCCCCGTTACGAGCAGTACTTC. Translation gives CASRSTVPRYEQYF.

The V gene is TRBV30, the J gene TRBJ2-2; D is ambiguous. CDR3 length: 12 residues. Germline values: CDR1 GTSNPN, CDR2 SVGIG (reference sequence). V lost 3 bases and J lost 8, with 10 bases in between. Written as DNA, the CDR3 is TGTGCCTGGAGCAGGTGGTGGGGGGAGCTGTTTTTT. It yields the protein CAWSRWWGELFF.

As regards this clone: At one of its ends the junction is not consistent with the germline gene, which may arise from a read error. The V call is TRBV9, the J call TRBJ2-5, with a possible D match to TRBD2 (5 bases). The germline V gene has CDR1 SGDLS and CDR2 YYNGEE. The CDR3 extends over 13 amino acids. This chain's CDR3 is CASSAGLVEPPHF. The CDR3 DNA reads as TGTGCCAGCAGCGCTGGACTGGTCGAGCCTCCTCACTTC.

This chain joins TRBV25-1 and TRBJ2-1; 12 nucleotides line up with TRBD2. Germline V gene data show CDR1 as MGHDK and CDR2 as SYGVNS. Trimming removed 6 bases from V and 3 bases from J; junction bases left unmatched: 3. The CDR3 consists of 15 residues. The CDR3 bases are TGTGCCAGCAGCCTAGCGGGAGGGGTCTACAATGAGCAGTTCTTC. Protein product: CASSLAGGVYNEQFF.

The chain has TRBV19 and TRBJ2-7; 7 bases agree with TRBD1. This CDR3 region has 15 residues. V lost 1 base and J lost 4; bases outside the gene matches: 7. Germline CDR1 reads LNHDA; CDR2 reads SQIVND (reference sequence). Here the CDR3 reads CASSIGQGFGYEQYF. The DNA for the CDR3 is TGTGCCAGTAGTATAGGACAGGGCTTTGGGTACGAGCAGTACTTC.

The rearrangement links TRBV28 to TRBJ2-7; the D gene is possibly TRBD2 (6 bases). This CDR3 comprises 14 residues. V was pared by 7 bases and J by 2 bases, with 15 bases between. Germline V gene sequence: CDR1 MDHEN, CDR2 SYDVKM. CDR3 bases: TGTGCCAGCACGTCTAGCGACGCAGCCTACGAGCAGTACTTC. It codes for CASTSSDAAYEQYF.

The V gene is TRBV2, the J gene TRBJ1-5; the match to TRBD1 covers 10 bases. V shed 6 bases, J shed 6 bases, and the junction held 8 bases outside the gene matches. The CDR3 runs 15 residues. Germline V gene sequence: CDR1 SNHLY, CDR2 FYNNEI. The CDR3 bases are TGTGCCAGCAGCCAAGACAGGGGGCTCAGTCAGCCCCAGCATTTT. Protein: CASSQDRGLSQPQHF.

This chain links TRBV4-2 with TRBJ1-5, with D unresolved. V lost 1 base, J lost 6 bases, and 10 bases lay in between. This CDR3 is built from 14 residues. Germline values: CDR1 LGHNA, CDR2 YNFKEQ. CDR3 protein: CASSQGGSVQPQHF. DNA of the CDR3: TGTGCCAGCAGCCAAGGAGGATCTGTTCAGCCCCAGCATTTT.

The chain employs TRBV20-1 and TRBJ2-2, with 7 nucleotides matching TRBD2. The CDR3 totals 15 residues. Germline V lookup: CDR1 DFQATT, CDR2 SNEGSKA (reference sequence). After removal of 3 bases from V and 4 bases from J, the junction contained 8 bases not matched to a gene. In DNA, the CDR3 is TGCAGTGCTAGTCGGGGCGCGGGGGTCACCGGGGAGCTGTTTTTT. Encoded protein: CSASRGAGVTGELFF.